This passage covers 20 T cell receptor beta chains from one sample sequenced in a study of cytomegalovirus exposure and HLA in healthy donors. Primers included in the PCR were 60 Vbeta and 13 Jbeta primers. Libraries were prepared by immunoSEQ multiplex PCR; TCRdb keeps only in-frame clonotypes and omits some of them. Of some 130,000 clones detected, around 77% appear once; the ten largest clones hold around 1.2%. Sequenced input: PBMCs. These receptors all stem from a man between 45 and 60 years old in good health and CMV-seronegative.

The V gene is TRBV11-3, the J gene TRBJ2-2; 12 bases fit TRBD1. Unmatched junction bases numbered 4, after V lost 6 bases and J lost 5 bases. Germline values: CDR1 SGHNT, CDR2 YENEEA. CDR3 size: 15 residues. CDR3 loop: CASSSGQGATGELFF. The CDR3 DNA reads TGTGCCAGCAGTTCGGGACAGGGGGCAACCGGGGAGCTGTTTTTT.

In this sample, this clone turned up a few times. The V call is TRBV9, the J call TRBJ2-1; 9 nucleotides line up with TRBD1. The CDR3 runs to 17 residues. The germline V gene encodes CDR1 SGDLS and CDR2 YYNGEE. The junction had 11 bases not matched to a gene; V was cut back by 0 bases and J by 7 bases. The CDR3 coding sequence is TGTGCCAGCAGCGTAGGAGGTTCCGGGACAGGGATAAATGAGCAGTTCTTC. This codes for CASSVGGSGTGINEQFF.

This chain uses TRBV15 with TRBJ2-7; D call uncertain. The CDR3 length is 12 residues. The V and J ends lost 0 bases and 12 bases respectively, with 12 bases between them. CDR1 and CDR2 from the germline V gene are LNHNV and YYDKDF (reference sequence). The CDR3 loop reads CATSRDEARSYF. The CDR3 nucleotides are TGTGCCACCAGCAGAGATGAAGCGCGGTCGTACTTC.

The chain couples TRBV9 to TRBJ2-1; 9 bases are a match to TRBD2. This CDR3 is built from 16 residues. Germline assignment: CDR1 SGDLS and CDR2 YYNGEE. Trimming removed 0 bases from V and 7 bases from J; junction bases left unmatched: 8. The CDR3 here is CASSVGGRDLRNEQFF. CDR3 nucleotide sequence: TGTGCCAGCAGCGTAGGCGGGAGGGACCTTAGGAATGAGCAGTTCTTC.

The CDR3 reads CASSSQGFGNTIYF. The CDR3 DNA follows: TGTGCCAGCAGCTCCCAGGGTTTTGGAAACACCATATATTTT. The chain employs TRBV7-8 and TRBJ1-3; possible D gene TRBD1, 5 bases. Germline-derived CDR1 and CDR2 are SGHVS and FQNEAQ. This CDR3 has 14 amino acids. V lost 4 bases and J 3 bases, leaving 10 bases between the germline ends.

The V call is TRBV4-1, the J call TRBJ2-5; 8 bases fit TRBD1. The V gene end was trimmed by 3 bases and the J gene end by 1 base; junction bases not matched to a gene: 4. The length of the CDR3 is 15 residues. CDR1 is MGHRA and CDR2 is YSYEKL in the germline V gene. For the CDR3, the DNA is TGCGCCAGCAGCCAGGGACAGGCCAGCCAAGAGACCCAGTACTTC. It translates to CASSQGQASQETQYF.

The rearrangement uses TRBV2 and TRBJ1-5, with D possibly TRBD1 on 6 matching bases. Germline CDR1 is SNHLY and CDR2 is FYNNEI. V lost 5 bases, J lost 7 bases, and 12 bases lay in between. CDR3 length equals 13 residues. CDR3 in amino acids: CASSTGQLQPQHF. The CDR3 DNA sequence: TGTGCCAGCAGTACAGGACAGCTACAGCCCCAGCATTTT. Combining the CDR3 with reference TRBV2 and TRBJ1-5 gives the whole variable domain EPEVTQTPSHQVTQMGQEVILRCVPISNHLYFYWYRQILGQKVEFLVSFYNNEISEKSEIFDDQFSVERPDGSNFTLKIRSTKLEDSAMYFCASSTGQLQPQHFGDGTRLSIL.

The chain carries TRBV11-2 and TRBJ2-7; 13 bases agree with TRBD2. The CDR3 has 17 residues. V shed 5 bases, J shed 2 bases, and the junction held 9 bases outside the gene matches. CDR1 is SGHAT, CDR2 FQNNGV, per germline. The CDR3 nucleotides are TGTGCCAGCAGCCAGAAGGGACTAGCGGGAACCACCTACGAGCAGTACTTC. It is translated as CASSQKGLAGTTYEQYF.

The V call is TRBV5-1, the J call TRBJ1-1; 7 bases match TRBD1. The germline V gene encodes CDR1 SGHRS and CDR2 YFSETQ. The length of the CDR3 is 15 residues. V gave up 4 bases and J gave up 4 bases; unmatched junction bases: 10. The CDR3 DNA sequence: TGCGCCAGCAGCCTTGCCCAGGGGGGAGGCACTGAAGCTTTCTTT. Its translation is CASSLAQGGGTEAFF.

This clone has just one count. The chain links TRBV19 to TRBJ2-1; no clear D. Trimming pared 3 bases from V and 2 bases from J, leaving 11 bases between. Germline V gene lookup returns CDR1 LNHDA and CDR2 SQIVND (reference sequence). This CDR3 contains 15 residues. Here the CDR3 DNA reads TGTGCCAGTAGTATCTCCCTCACAACCTACAATGAGCAGTTCTTC. Translated, it gives CASSISLTTYNEQFF.

V is TRBV7-9 and J is TRBJ2-1; 9 nucleotides match TRBD2. This CDR3 spans 17 amino acids. The V segment lost 5 bases and the J segment 5 bases; nucleotides outside the gene matches: 13. The germline V gene has CDR1 SEHNR and CDR2 FQNEAQ (reference sequence). The DNA for the CDR3 is TGTGCCAGCAGCGCCGCAGATAGCGGGAGTTTTGACAATGAGCAGTTCTTC. Residues: CASSAADSGSFDNEQFF.

This chain uses TRBV7-2 with TRBJ2-6; D might be TRBD2 (6 bases). Germline V CDR1 and CDR2: SGHTA, FQGNSA. Trimming took off 1 base at V and 0 bases at J, with 10 bases between the two ends. The CDR3 is made up of 17 amino acids. CDR3 loop: CASSLGRGNSGANVLTF. Here the CDR3 DNA reads TGTGCCAGCAGCTTAGGGCGGGGCAACTCTGGGGCCAACGTCCTGACTTTC.

V usage is TRBV25-1 and J usage is TRBJ2-2; 11 positions agree with TRBD1. The CDR3 extends over 15 amino acids. With 7 bases clipped from V and 5 bases from J, the junction kept 6 bases outside the gene matches. The germline V gene encodes CDR1 MGHDK and CDR2 SYGVNS. CDR3 in amino acids: CASTRRDRGTGELFF. CDR3 nucleotide sequence: TGTGCCAGCACTAGGCGGGACAGGGGGACCGGGGAGCTGTTTTTT.

The gene calls are TRBV10-1 and TRBJ2-2, with D perhaps TRBD1 (6 bases). The germline gives CDR1 WNHNN, CDR2 SYGVQD (reference sequence). V was pared by 3 bases and J by 2 bases, with 10 bases between. CDR3 length: 15 residues. The CDR3 reads CASSEQGGNTGELFF. In nucleotides, the CDR3 is TGCGCCAGCAGTGAACAGGGTGGAAACACCGGGGAGCTGTTTTTT.

This chain joins TRBV30 and TRBJ2-1, with D tentatively TRBD2 (5 bases). The CDR3 runs 14 residues. CDR1 is GTSNPN, CDR2 SVGIG, per germline (reference sequence). The ends were cut back, 0 bases at V and 6 bases at J, with 12 bases in the middle. The CDR3 sequence is CAWSVLATSNEQFF. CDR3 nucleotide sequence: TGTGCCTGGAGTGTCCTAGCTACGAGCAATGAGCAGTTCTTC.

V usage is TRBV28 and J usage is TRBJ1-5, with D unresolved. V lost 5 bases to trimming and J lost 4 bases, with 15 bases between them. The germline gives CDR1 MDHEN, CDR2 SYDVKM. The CDR3 totals 15 residues. CDR3 nucleotides: TGTGCCAGCAGTCCACTACGCCGGGGAAATCAGCCCCAGCATTTT. Its translation: CASSPLRRGNQPQHF.

This clone was seen once. This chain joins TRBV6-1 and TRBJ2-7; 8 nucleotides line up with TRBD2. Germline V gene sequence: CDR1 MNHNS, CDR2 SASEGT. The CDR3 has 14 amino acids. V lost 7 bases and J lost 3; bases outside the gene matches: 8. CDR3: CASNGGAGRYEQYF. CDR3 coding DNA: TGTGCCAGCAACGGGGGGGCAGGGCGCTACGAGCAGTACTTC.

This rearrangement joins TRBV5-1 to TRBJ1-4; 7 nucleotides agree with TRBD1. This CDR3 has 15 residues. Trimming cost V 0 bases and J 8 bases; bases outside gene matches: 7. Germline-derived CDR1 and CDR2 are SGHRS and YFSETQ. The CDR3 DNA reads as TGCGCCAGCAGCTTGGAGGCAGGGGGTCGGGAAAAACTGTTTTTT. Translation: CASSLEAGGREKLFF.

This sequence joins TRBV19 and TRBJ1-5; 7 bases are shared with TRBD1. The CDR3 covers 15 residues. V shed 4 bases, J shed 6 bases, and the junction held 9 bases outside the gene matches. Germline loops: CDR1 LNHDA, CDR2 SQIVND (reference sequence). The CDR3 DNA reads TGTGCCAGTAGTACGGATTCAGGGGGTAGTCAGCCCCAGCATTTT. Encoded protein: CASSTDSGGSQPQHF.

The chain links TRBV6-1 to TRBJ1-5, with 8 bases aligning to TRBD1. Germline trimming cut 10 bases from V and 6 bases from J; bases unmatched to any gene: 5. This CDR3 contains 12 residues. Germline lookup yields CDR1 MNHNS and CDR2 SASEGT. Here the CDR3 reads CATTGGGQPQHF. The CDR3 region has the DNA TGTGCCACCACAGGGGGAGGTCAGCCCCAGCATTTT.